This TCR beta chain was identified in a study of blood T cell repertoires in COVID-19. The overall study: There were acute and convalescent COVID-19 samples, and they came from the United States, Italy and Spain.

Profiling relied on immunoSEQ multiplex PCR, and the TCRdb table lists in-frame clones only, not all of them. The data hold roughly 41,000 clones, with over 75% observed a single time. The CDR3 is 15 amino acids. The germline V gene encodes CDR1 SEHNR and CDR2 FQNEAQ (reference sequence). Between the trimmed V and J ends, which lost 0 bases and 5 bases, there was a span of 13 bases. The sample comprised peripheral blood. This sequence joins TRBV7-9 and TRBJ2-5; D ambiguous. The source is a woman older than 75 with acute or convalescent COVID-19. The CDR3, as DNA: TGTGCCAGCAGCTTAGCGCCGTCCGGGTCGGAGACCCAGTACTTC. Residues: CASSLAPSGSETQYF.